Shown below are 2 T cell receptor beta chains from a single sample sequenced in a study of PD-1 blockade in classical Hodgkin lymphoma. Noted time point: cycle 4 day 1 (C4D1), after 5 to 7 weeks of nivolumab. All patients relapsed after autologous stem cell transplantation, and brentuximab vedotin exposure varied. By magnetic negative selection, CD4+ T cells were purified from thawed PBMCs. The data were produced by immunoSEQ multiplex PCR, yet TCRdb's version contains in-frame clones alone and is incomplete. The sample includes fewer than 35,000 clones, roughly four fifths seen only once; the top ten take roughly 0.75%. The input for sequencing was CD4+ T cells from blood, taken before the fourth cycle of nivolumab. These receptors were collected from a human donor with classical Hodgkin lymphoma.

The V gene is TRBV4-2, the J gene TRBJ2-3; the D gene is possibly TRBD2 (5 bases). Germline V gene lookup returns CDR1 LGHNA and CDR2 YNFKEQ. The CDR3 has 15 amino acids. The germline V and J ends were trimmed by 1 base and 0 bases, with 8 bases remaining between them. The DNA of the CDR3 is TGTGCCAGCAGCCAAGTCAAGCGGAGCACAGATACGCAGTATTTT. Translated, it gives CASSQVKRSTDTQYF.

CDR3 loop: CASSSLAENTGELFF. The CDR3 region has the DNA TGTGCCAGCAGCTCCCTAGCGGAGAACACCGGGGAGCTGTTTTTT. The genes are TRBV5-6 and TRBJ2-2, with TRBD2 matching 7 bases. The CDR3 length is 15 residues. Germline CDR1 reads SGHDT; CDR2 reads YYEEEE. V lost 3 bases, J lost 1 base, and 3 bases stayed unmatched.